The source of this TCR beta chain is a study of T cells in Graves' hyperthyroidism and ophthalmopathy. CDR1 ENHRY and CDR2 SYGVKD come from the germline V gene. Trimming shortened V by 4 bases and J by 3 bases, and 8 bases separated the two germline ends. There are 13 residues in the CDR3. This clonotype showed up just a few times. Template material for amplifying TCR beta CDR3 regions consisted of RNA transcripts. First-round RT-PCR of the TCR CDR3 relied on the HTBI primer set. MiXCR, run by TCRdb on the multiplex PCR reads, gives a single entry per CDR3 protein. The repertoire holds 340,000 or so distinct CDR3 sequences, with 21% as singletons.

The receptor's source is a woman in her 50s with Graves' hyperthyroidism. Sequenced sample: blood. The chain carries TRBV10-3 and TRBJ2-3, with D unclear. CDR3 region: CAISALGTDTQYF. The CDR3 coding sequence is TGTGCCATCAGTGCCCTAGGGACAGATACGCAGTATTTT.